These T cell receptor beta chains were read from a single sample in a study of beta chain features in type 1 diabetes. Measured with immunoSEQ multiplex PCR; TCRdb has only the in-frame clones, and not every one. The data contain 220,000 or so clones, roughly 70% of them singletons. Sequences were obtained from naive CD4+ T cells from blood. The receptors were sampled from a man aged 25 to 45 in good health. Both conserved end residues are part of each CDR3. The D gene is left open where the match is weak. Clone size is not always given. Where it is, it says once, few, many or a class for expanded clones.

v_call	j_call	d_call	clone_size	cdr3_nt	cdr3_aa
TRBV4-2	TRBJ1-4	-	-	TGTGCCAGCAGCGCGAGCCCGGGGTACAATGAAAAACTGTTTTTT	CASSASPGYNEKLFF
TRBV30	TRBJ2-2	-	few	TGTGCCTGGAGTGAGGGAGCCGGGGAGCTGTTTTTT	CAWSEGAGELFF
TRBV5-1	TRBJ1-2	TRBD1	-	TGCGCCAGCAGCCCTTTACAGGGGACCTATGGCTACACCTTC	CASSPLQGTYGYTF
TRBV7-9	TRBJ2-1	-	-	TGTGCCAGCAGCGTAACCGGCCTCTTGAAGAATGAGCAGTTCTTC	CASSVTGLLKNEQFF
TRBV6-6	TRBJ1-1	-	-	TGTGCCAGCAGTTACCGGAGAGGGATAATCGAAGCTTTCTTT	CASSYRRGIIEAFF
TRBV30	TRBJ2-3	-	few	TGTGCCTGGAGCCCCATAGAAGATACGCAGTATTTT	CAWSPIEDTQYF
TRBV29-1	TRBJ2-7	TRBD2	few	TGCAGCGTTGAAAGCGGGAGGAGGGACGAGCAGTACTTC	CSVESGRRDEQYF
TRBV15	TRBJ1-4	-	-	TGTGCCACCAGCAGAGGGGGGGACACAGAAAAACTGTTTTTT	CATSRGGDTEKLFF
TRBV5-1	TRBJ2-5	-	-	TGCGCCAGCAGCCGGAACAGGGAAGAGACCCAGTACTTC	CASSRNREETQYF
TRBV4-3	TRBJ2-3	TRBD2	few	TGCGCCAGCAGCCAAGCAACTAGCGGGAGCCCAGATACGCAGTATTTT	CASSQATSGSPDTQYF
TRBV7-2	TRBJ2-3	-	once	TGTGCCAGCAGCTGGATGTGGGAGGCGGTGACAGATACGCAGTATTTT	CASSWMWEAVTDTQYF